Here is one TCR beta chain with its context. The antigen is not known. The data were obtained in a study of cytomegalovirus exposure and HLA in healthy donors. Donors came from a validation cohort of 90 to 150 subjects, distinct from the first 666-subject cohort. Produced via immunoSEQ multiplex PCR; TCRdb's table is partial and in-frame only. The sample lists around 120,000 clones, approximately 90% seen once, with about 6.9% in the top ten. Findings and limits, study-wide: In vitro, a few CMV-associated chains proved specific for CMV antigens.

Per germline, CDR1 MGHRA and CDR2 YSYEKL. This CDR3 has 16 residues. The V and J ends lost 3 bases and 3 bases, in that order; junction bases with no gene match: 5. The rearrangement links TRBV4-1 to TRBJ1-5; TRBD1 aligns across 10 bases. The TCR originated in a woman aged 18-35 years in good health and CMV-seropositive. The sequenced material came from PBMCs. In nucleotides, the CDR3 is TGCGCCAGCAGCCAGGAGACAGGGGGCCTCAATCAGCCCCAGCATTTT. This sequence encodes CASSQETGGLNQPQHF.